These 28 T cell receptor beta chains originate from one sample sequenced in a study of blood T cells in healthy people across ages. The authors ran a second PCR of roughly 6 to 12 cycles using a sample-barcoded 5' primer and a J-beta primer mix. One entry per CDR3 protein results from TCRdb running MiXCR on the 5' RACE reads. The data contain roughly 550,000 distinct CDR3 sequences, about 24% of them singletons. These data also formed part of another study, on T cells of mothers and their children.

Sequencing input: blood. The receptors stem from a boy aged 10-17 years in good health.

This clonotype was observed a few times. This rearrangement joins TRBV7-9 to TRBJ2-5, with 11 bases lining up with TRBD2. TRBJ2-1 matches the DNA end more closely, so the J call is doubtful. This CDR3 is built from 16 residues. The germline gives CDR1 SEHNR, CDR2 FQNEAQ (reference sequence). In DNA, the CDR3 is TGTGCCAGCAGCTCCCGACTTAGCGGGGGGGCCGGAGAGCAGTTCTTC. Protein sequence: CASSSRLSGGAGEQFF.

The rearrangement uses TRBV18 and TRBJ2-7; 11 bases are shared with TRBD1. From germline, CDR1 is KGHSH and CDR2 LQKENI. Trimming cost V 6 bases and J 6 bases; bases outside gene matches: 10. CDR3 length: 15 residues. CDR3 residues: CASSLGQGASVEQYF. Written as DNA, the CDR3 is TGTGCCAGCTCTCTCGGACAGGGGGCTTCGGTCGAGCAGTACTTC.

V is TRBV20-1 and J is TRBJ2-5; D may correspond to TRBD1 or TRBD2 (5 bases each). This CDR3 is 12 amino acids long. Trimming left V 7 bases short and J 2 bases short, with 11 bases between. Germline-derived CDR1 and CDR2 are DFQATT and SNEGSKA (reference sequence). Here the CDR3 reads CSGRGGQETQYF. As DNA, the CDR3 is TGCAGTGGACGGGGCGGACAAGAGACCCAGTACTTC.

The table lists this clonotype with a few counts. The chain is built from TRBV6-1 and TRBJ2-4; 8 bases are a match to TRBD2. The CDR3 is 13 amino acids. The V gene end was trimmed by 8 bases and the J gene end by 7 bases; junction bases not matched to a gene: 7. From germline, CDR1 is MNHNS and CDR2 SASEGT. The CDR3 DNA reads as TGTGCCAGCTCCCCCAGCGGGGGCAACATTCAGTACTTC. This sequence encodes CASSPSGGNIQYF.

The chain uses TRBV9 and TRBJ2-7, with unresolved D. Germline V CDR1 and CDR2: SGDLS, YYNGEE. This CDR3 has 14 residues. The V and J ends lost 0 bases and 2 bases respectively, with 9 bases between them. CDR3 sequence: CASSVGRATYEQYF. CDR3 coding DNA: TGTGCCAGCAGCGTAGGACGGGCCACCTACGAGCAGTACTTC.

This clonotype was counted only a few times. The junction and the germline gene differ at one end; a read error may be behind it. The genes are TRBV29-1 and TRBJ2-1, with a possible D match to TRBD2 (5 bases). Germline V gene sequence: CDR1 SQVTM, CDR2 ANQGSEA. The length of the CDR3 is 12 residues. CDR3 sequence reads: CSVVLGSNGQFF. DNA of the CDR3: TGCAGCGTTGTCCTAGGGAGCAATGGGCAGTTCTTC.

CDR3 DNA: TGCAGTGCGAGGGGACAGGTTGGCTATGGCTACACCTTC. It translates to CSARGQVGYGYTF. The genes are TRBV20-1 and TRBJ1-2; TRBD1 matches at 8 bases. The CDR3 sequence is 13 residues long. The V gene end was trimmed by 6 bases and the J gene end by 4 bases; junction bases not matched to a gene: 7. CDR1 DFQATT and CDR2 SNEGSKA come from the germline V gene (reference sequence).

The CDR3 reads CASSEMRSGTDTQYF. CDR3 DNA: TGTGCCAGCAGCGAGATGCGGTCGGGGACAGATACGCAGTATTTT. The chain employs TRBV9 and TRBJ2-3; the D gene is possibly TRBD2 (5 bases). Trimming took 3 bases from V and 3 from J, leaving 14 bases between them. Germline CDR1 is SGDLS and CDR2 is YYNGEE. The CDR3 is 15 amino acids. Full variable domain (rest looked up from reference TRBV9 and TRBJ2-3): DSGVTQTPKHLITATGQRVTLRCSPRSGDLSVYWYQQSLDQGLQFLIQYYNGEERAKGNILERFSAQQFPDLHSELNLSSLELGDSALYFCASSEMRSGTDTQYFGPGTRLTVL.

This clonotype was counted a few times. This chain joins TRBV27 and TRBJ2-1; TRBD2 is a possible D gene (6 bases). CDR3 size: 18 residues. V gave up 6 bases and J gave up 0 bases, with 21 bases separating them. Germline V lookup: CDR1 MNHEY, CDR2 SMNVEV (reference sequence). The CDR3 sequence: CASSHRRTTWSSYNEQFF. CDR3 sequence (DNA): TGTGCCAGCAGCCACCGTCGGACTACGTGGAGCTCCTACAATGAGCAGTTCTTC.

This clonotype was seen only a few times. The chain recombines TRBV15 with TRBJ2-5; 7 nucleotides agree with TRBD2. The J call is uncertain, as TRBJ2-1 better fits the DNA end. This CDR3 comprises 15 residues. CDR1 and CDR2 (germline): LNHNV, YYDKDF (reference sequence). CDR3 nucleotide sequence: TGTGCCACCAGCAACGTGGCGGGAGTGAAGAATGAGCAGTTCTTC. Translating gives CATSNVAGVKNEQFF.

The table lists this clonotype with a few counts. The chain links TRBV4-1 to TRBJ2-3; 7 nucleotides match TRBD1. V was clipped by 1 base and J by 0 bases; unmatched bases: 4. The CDR3 length is 16 residues. The germline CDR1 and CDR2 sequences are MGHRA and YSYEKL. The CDR3 region has the DNA TGCGCCAGCAGCCAAGGAGGGGGACAGAGCACAGATACGCAGTATTTT. It specifies CASSQGGGQSTDTQYF.

This clonotype has more than one count but fewer than ten. The chain recombines TRBV29-1 with TRBJ2-5; 9 nucleotides line up with TRBD1. With 5 bases clipped from V and 5 bases from J, the junction kept 3 bases outside the gene matches. The CDR3 is made up of 12 amino acids. Germline values: CDR1 SQVTM, CDR2 ANQGSEA. The CDR3: CSVHRGRETQYF. CDR3 coding DNA: TGCAGCGTTCACAGGGGGCGGGAGACCCAGTACTTC.

This clonotype occurred once. In nucleotides, the CDR3 is TGCAGCGGCCAATCACAGGGGCTGGAGACCCAGTACTTC. Amino acids: CSGQSQGLETQYF. The rearrangement links TRBV29-1 to TRBJ2-5, with 7 positions matching TRBD1. V trimming: 7 bases; J trimming: 5 bases; junction bases outside the gene matches: 10. Germline V gene sequence: CDR1 SQVTM, CDR2 ANQGSEA. The CDR3 has 13 residues.

In this sample, this clonotype turned up a few times. The chain uses TRBV28 and TRBJ2-7; D may be TRBD1 or TRBD2 (5 bases each). The CDR3 runs to 14 residues. Germline assignment: CDR1 MDHEN and CDR2 SYDVKM. The V gene lost 5 bases and the J gene lost 9 bases, with 20 bases spanning the gap. The chain's CDR3 is CASSAGTATLGQYF. CDR3 nucleotides: TGTGCCAGCAGTGCCGGGACGGCCACGTTAGGGCAGTACTTC.

This clonotype was counted between two and nine times. The V gene is TRBV20-1, the J gene TRBJ2-7; 8 bases are a match to TRBD2. Germline CDR1 is DFQATT and CDR2 is SNEGSKA (reference sequence). The CDR3 sequence is 14 residues long. Trimming at V came to 6 bases and at J to 6 bases, leaving 13 bases not matched to a gene. The CDR3 loop is CSAVPGGSGAEQYF. The CDR3 DNA sequence: TGCAGTGCGGTCCCGGGGGGGAGTGGCGCCGAGCAGTACTTC.

There are many counts of this clonotype. A junction boundary mismatches the germline segment, possibly from a read error. The V and J genes are TRBV4-1 and TRBJ2-5; D is possibly TRBD1 (5 bases). TRBJ2-7 matches the DNA end more closely, so the J call is doubtful. The CDR3 consists of 13 residues. Germline CDR1 reads MGHRA; CDR2 reads YSYEKL. Here the CDR3 DNA reads TGTGCCAGCAGCCAAGGGGCCTCCTACGAGCAGTACTTC. Its translation is CASSQGASYEQYF.

CDR3 in DNA: TGTGCCAGCAGCCTACTAGCCTACCCCTCCTACAATGAGCAGTTCTTC. Amino acids: CASSLLAYPSYNEQFF. V and J are TRBV11-2 and TRBJ2-1, with D possibly matching TRBD2 (6 bases). The V gene lost 5 bases and the J gene lost 0 bases, with 14 bases spanning the gap. This CDR3 has 16 residues. CDR1 and CDR2 (germline): SGHAT, FQNNGV.

In its sample, this clonotype was seen many times. This chain joins TRBV7-2 and TRBJ1-1; D perhaps matches TRBD1 (5 bases). Germline-derived CDR1 and CDR2 are SGHTA and FQGNSA. The CDR3 is made up of 15 amino acids. Trimming removed 3 bases from V and 2 bases from J, with 13 bases in between. CDR3 in DNA: TGTGCCAGCAGCTTCGGAGGGGACTTAAACACTGAAGCTTTCTTT. Its protein is CASSFGGDLNTEAFF.

The chain has TRBV7-2 and TRBJ1-1, with D maybe TRBD1 (5 bases). V was clipped by 5 bases and J by 3 bases, with 19 bases between them. Germline V gene data show CDR1 as SGHTA and CDR2 as FQGNSA. The CDR3 is 16 residues long. For the CDR3, the DNA is TGTGCCAGCAGCCCCTGGAGGAGGGGTTGGGACACTGAAGCTTTCTTT. Residues: CASSPWRRGWDTEAFF.

In its sample, this clonotype was seen a few times. The rearrangement joins TRBV28 to TRBJ2-1; tentative D call: TRBD2 (6 bases). The germline gives CDR1 MDHEN, CDR2 SYDVKM. Trimming removed 7 bases from V and 4 bases from J, with 14 bases in between. CDR3 size: 14 residues. In nucleotides, the CDR3 is TGTGCCAGCAAGCCCCGGACTATTTACAATGAGCAGTTCTTC. Translating it yields CASKPRTIYNEQFF.

This clonotype was detected only a few times. This sequence joins TRBV9 and TRBJ2-1, with D perhaps matching TRBD1 or TRBD2 (7 bases each). The CDR3 has 15 residues. V gave up 3 bases and J gave up 7 bases, with 17 bases separating them. Germline loops: CDR1 SGDLS, CDR2 YYNGEE. The CDR3 protein is CASSAGEGAGNEQFF. For the CDR3, the DNA is TGTGCCAGCAGCGCCGGGGAGGGGGCGGGGAATGAGCAGTTCTTC.

Note on this clonotype: One end of the junction is discordant with germline, which a read error may explain. The genes are TRBV9 and TRBJ2-1; 7 positions match TRBD2. Germline V gene data show CDR1 as SGDLS and CDR2 as YYNGEE. CDR3 length: 16 residues. The DNA for the CDR3 is TGTGCCAGCAGCGTAGGAGTAGCGGGTACCTACAATGGGCAGTTCTTC. It yields the protein CASSVGVAGTYNGQFF.

The chain couples TRBV12-3 or TRBV12-4 to TRBJ2-7; 10 bases fit TRBD2. J gave up 6 bases and V 5 bases, and 7 bases lay outside the gene matches. CDR3 size: 14 residues. The CDR3 DNA reads TGTGCCAGCAGTACTACGGGACTAGCGTCCGAGCAGTACTTC. Amino acid sequence: CASSTTGLASEQYF.

The chain recombines TRBV2 with TRBJ2-4; tentative D call: TRBD2 (5 bases). The V gene's germline CDR1 is SNHLY and CDR2 FYNNEI. The CDR3 has 13 residues. Trimming stripped 8 bases from V and 0 bases from J, with 8 bases between. The CDR3 region has the DNA TGTGCCAGCGTTGGACTAGCCAAAAACATTCAGTACTTC. Its protein is CASVGLAKNIQYF.

V and J are TRBV12-3 or TRBV12-4 and TRBJ1-5; maybe TRBD1 (5 bases). With 8 bases removed from V and 3 bases from J, the gap between germline ends came to 17 bases. The CDR3 length is 15 residues. Here the CDR3 DNA reads TGTGCCAGCTGGACCGGGATAGGGGACAATCAGCCCCAGCATTTT. Translating it yields CASWTGIGDNQPQHF.

The rearrangement uses TRBV2 and TRBJ2-5, with 11 nucleotides matching TRBD2. CDR1 SNHLY and CDR2 FYNNEI come from the germline V gene. The CDR3 is 15 residues long. V shed 6 bases, J shed 4 bases, and the junction held 7 bases outside the gene matches. This CDR3 is CASRKTSGARETQYF. The CDR3 bases are TGTGCCAGCAGAAAGACTAGCGGGGCTCGAGAGACCCAGTACTTC.

This chain joins TRBV27 and TRBJ1-5; no reliable D call. The CDR3 extends over 17 amino acids. CDR1 and CDR2 from the germline V gene are MNHEY and SMNVEV (reference sequence). Trimming removed 0 bases at V and 3 bases at J, with 15 bases between. Here the CDR3 DNA reads TGTGCCAGCAGTTTATCGTCGGGGTCCGAGGACAATCAGCCCCAGCATTTT. It codes for CASSLSSGSEDNQPQHF.

This clonotype was seen a handful of times. The rearrangement joins TRBV20-1 to TRBJ2-3, with a tentative D call TRBD2 (5 bases). V was trimmed by 6 bases and J by 0 bases, leaving 10 bases between them. The V gene's germline CDR1 is DFQATT and CDR2 SNEGSKA (reference sequence). The CDR3 consists of 13 residues. In DNA, the CDR3 is TGCAGTGCACCCAGGACTAGCACAGATACGCAGTATTTT. It yields the protein CSAPRTSTDTQYF.